Listed below are T cell receptor beta chains from one sample, sequenced in a study of OX40 agonist ivuxolimab in advanced cancers. This table comes from immunoSEQ multiplex PCR, and its TCRdb copy is limited to in-frame clones, with some not included. The data contain roughly 60,000 clones, around 83% of them singletons. Sequencing was performed on CD4+ or CD8+ T cells sorted from blood, taken in a trial of the OX40 agonist ivuxolimab. These receptors originate from an adult with an advanced solid tumor such as melanoma, head and neck, liver or kidney cancer. Both conserved end residues are part of each CDR3. The order of the fields is V gene, clone size, D gene, J gene, CDR3 protein, CDR3 DNA. A D gene is named only where the DNA matches it firmly. A row's size may be missing; if present it is once, few, many or a size class.

TRBV25-1	NA	NA	TRBJ2-6	CASSEESGANVLTF	TGTGCCAGCAGTGAGGAATCTGGGGCCAACGTCCTGACTTTC
TRBV27	NA	NA	TRBJ2-3	CASAGLSTDTQYF	TGTGCCAGCGCCGGGTTGAGCACAGATACGCAGTATTTT
TRBV10-2	NA	NA	TRBJ2-2	CASSPDELRLDTGELFF	TGCGCCAGCAGCCCGGATGAACTAAGACTGGACACCGGGGAGCTGTTTTTT
TRBV11-2	NA	NA	TRBJ2-3	CASSLNGLADTQYF	TGTGCCAGCAGCTTGAATGGGTTGGCAGATACGCAGTATTTT
TRBV19	once	NA	TRBJ2-2	CASRMTARFFKNTGELFF	TGTGCCAGTCGAATGACAGCTCGGTTTTTTAAGAACACCGGGGAGCTGTTTTTT
TRBV2	NA	NA	TRBJ2-7	CASSMGLQGFYEQYF	TGTGCCAGCAGTATGGGACTACAGGGCTTCTACGAGCAGTACTTC
TRBV11-3	NA	NA	TRBJ2-5	CASSTGETQYF	TGTGCCAGCAGCACCGGGGAGACCCAGTACTTC
TRBV28	NA	NA	TRBJ1-5	CASSLQNLRQQGYQPQHF	TGTGCCAGCAGTTTACAGAACCTCCGACAACAGGGCTATCAGCCCCAGCATTTT
TRBV6-5	NA	TRBD1	TRBJ1-4	CASSFTGETNEKLFF	TGTGCCAGCTCTTTTACAGGGGAAACTAATGAAAAACTGTTTTTT
TRBV2	NA	NA	TRBJ2-2	CASRLAVGGELFF	TGTGCCAGTAGACTGGCGGTGGGCGGGGAGCTGTTTTTT
TRBV5-6	once	TRBD1	TRBJ1-5	CASSLGRDRFNQPQHF	TGTGCCAGCAGCTTGGGGAGGGACAGGTTCAACCAGCCCCAGCATTTT
TRBV4-3	NA	NA	TRBJ1-6	CASSQDRRASPLHF	TGCGCCAGCAGCCAGGACCGACGAGCTTCACCCCTCCACTTT
TRBV29-1	once	NA	TRBJ2-6	CSVEGQGSSGANVLTF	TGCAGCGTTGAGGGGCAGGGGAGCTCTGGGGCCAACGTCCTGACTTTC
TRBV7-9	NA	TRBD2	TRBJ2-1	CASSLASGSNEQFF	TGTGCCAGCAGCTTAGCTAGCGGGAGTAATGAGCAGTTCTTC
TRBV27	few	NA	TRBJ2-3	CASSLSAGTDTQYF	TGTGCCAGCAGTTTATCCGCCGGGACAGATACGCAGTATTTT
TRBV28	once	NA	TRBJ2-1	CASSLEALSYNEQFF	TGTGCCAGCAGTTTAGAGGCCCTCTCCTACAATGAGCAGTTCTTC
TRBV15	NA	NA	TRBJ2-7	CATSRGGQGRIPLF	TGTGCCACCAGCAGAGGGGGTCAGGGGAGGATACCCCTCTTC
TRBV20-1	NA	NA	TRBJ2-7	CSARDEYEQYF	TGCAGTGCTAGAGACGAATACGAGCAGTACTTC
TRBV7-3	NA	NA	TRBJ2-1	CASSSIGATGNEQFF	TGTGCCAGCAGCTCCATCGGTGCCACCGGGAATGAGCAGTTCTTC
TRBV9	NA	TRBD2	TRBJ2-5	CASSVGGLAGGVQYF	TGTGCCAGCAGCGTAGGAGGACTAGCGGGAGGAGTGCAGTACTTC
TRBV7-9	NA	NA	TRBJ2-2	CASSALREAGELFF	TGTGCCAGCAGCGCACTGAGGGAGGCCGGGGAGCTGTTTTTT
TRBV6-6	once	NA	TRBJ1-5	CASINGRNQPQHF	TGTGCCAGCATAAATGGGAGAAATCAGCCCCAGCATTTT
TRBV7-2	NA	TRBD1	TRBJ2-5	CASLQGDRGGIGYF	TGTGCCAGTCTACAAGGGGACAGGGGGGGGATCGGGTACTTC
TRBV18	NA	NA	TRBJ1-4	CASSRSTGSNEKLFF	TGTGCCAGCTCACGGTCGACAGGAAGCAACGAAAAACTGTTTTTT
TRBV7-2	NA	NA	TRBJ2-7	CASSLGTPAYEQYF	TGTGCCAGCAGCTTAGGGACTCCCGCCTACGAGCAGTACTTC
TRBV28	NA	NA	TRBJ2-3	CASRARGREWYF	TGTGCCAGCAGGGCTCGAGGGAGAGAGTGGTATTTT
TRBV28	NA	NA	TRBJ2-2	CASSVGTGELFF	TGTGCCAGCAGCGTAGGTACCGGGGAGCTGTTTTTT
TRBV11-1	NA	NA	TRBJ2-2	CASSLADAGELFF	TGTGCCAGCAGCTTAGCTGATGCCGGGGAGCTGTTTTTT
TRBV27	NA	NA	TRBJ2-6	CASSLIWRNSGANVLTF	TGTGCCAGCAGTTTAATTTGGAGGAACTCTGGGGCCAACGTCCTGACTTTC
TRBV7-2	NA	NA	TRBJ2-7	CASSSGSAGEQYF	TGTGCCAGCAGCTCCGGGTCGGCGGGGGAGCAGTACTTC
TRBV19	NA	NA	TRBJ1-2	CASSLTAGGIYGYTF	TGTGCCAGTTCCCTTACGGCCGGGGGGATCTATGGCTACACCTTC
TRBV4-1	NA	NA	TRBJ1-1	CASSHQDRAPKSF	TGCGCCAGCAGCCACCAAGACAGAGCACCCAAGTCCTTT
TRBV9	NA	NA	TRBJ1-4	CASSVRGLKNEKLFF	TGTGCCAGCAGCGTTCGGGGGTTGAAGAATGAAAAACTGTTTTTT
TRBV28	NA	NA	TRBJ1-1	CASAAPVGGDTEAFF	TGTGCCAGCGCCGCCCCGGTTGGGGGGGACACTGAAGCTTTCTTT
TRBV7-8	NA	NA	TRBJ1-2	CASSRLSGPYGYTF	TGTGCCAGCAGTCGGTTGAGCGGTCCCTATGGCTACACCTTC
TRBV10-3	few	TRBD2	TRBJ2-7	CAISTSDEAEQYF	TGTGCCATCAGTACTAGCGACGAGGCCGAGCAGTACTTC
TRBV10-2	few	NA	TRBJ1-3	CASSDLGNTIYF	TGCGCCAGCAGTGATTTAGGAAACACCATATATTTT
TRBV19	NA	NA	TRBJ1-1	CASSVRELNTEAFF	TGTGCCAGTAGTGTCAGGGAACTGAACACTGAAGCTTTCTTT
TRBV7-9	NA	NA	TRBJ1-1	CASNLEGVGENTEAFF	TGTGCCAGCAACCTAGAGGGGGTGGGAGAGAACACTGAAGCTTTCTTT
TRBV6-1	NA	NA	TRBJ2-2	CASSVYGGYDTGELFF	TGTGCCAGCAGTGTTTATGGAGGGTATGACACCGGGGAGCTGTTTTTT
TRBV19	NA	NA	TRBJ2-7	CASSPQPSRGGEQYF	TGTGCCAGTAGTCCCCAGCCCAGCAGGGGGGGCGAGCAGTACTTC
TRBV9	few	NA	TRBJ2-5	CASSVELAQETQYF	TGTGCCAGCAGCGTGGAACTCGCCCAAGAGACCCAGTACTTC
TRBV2	NA	NA	TRBJ1-4	CASMGGTNEKLFF	TGTGCCAGCATGGGCGGAACTAATGAAAAACTGTTTTTT
TRBV7-3	NA	NA	TRBJ2-1	CASSPEGRRSNEQFF	TGTGCCAGCAGCCCTGAGGGCCGGCGTAGCAATGAGCAGTTCTTC
TRBV9	NA	NA	TRBJ1-2	CASSVEGSSDYTF	TGTGCCAGCAGCGTAGAAGGGTCTTCTGACTACACCTTC
TRBV9	NA	NA	TRBJ2-4	CASSVRGGDIQYF	TGTGCCAGCAGCGTGCGGGGTGGGGACATTCAGTACTTC
TRBV5-1	NA	NA	TRBJ2-7	CASTSMGGGEQYF	TGCGCCAGCACCTCCATGGGCGGCGGCGAGCAGTACTTC
TRBV2	NA	NA	TRBJ2-1	CASITGIPYNEQFF	TGTGCCAGCATCACAGGGATCCCCTACAATGAGCAGTTCTTC
TRBV28	NA	NA	TRBJ2-5	CASSLSLGAGETQYF	TGTGCCAGCAGTTTATCTCTGGGGGCGGGGGAGACCCAGTACTTC
TRBV2	NA	NA	TRBJ2-7	CASSADLFSYEQYF	TGTGCCAGCAGTGCGGACCTTTTCTCCTACGAGCAGTACTTC